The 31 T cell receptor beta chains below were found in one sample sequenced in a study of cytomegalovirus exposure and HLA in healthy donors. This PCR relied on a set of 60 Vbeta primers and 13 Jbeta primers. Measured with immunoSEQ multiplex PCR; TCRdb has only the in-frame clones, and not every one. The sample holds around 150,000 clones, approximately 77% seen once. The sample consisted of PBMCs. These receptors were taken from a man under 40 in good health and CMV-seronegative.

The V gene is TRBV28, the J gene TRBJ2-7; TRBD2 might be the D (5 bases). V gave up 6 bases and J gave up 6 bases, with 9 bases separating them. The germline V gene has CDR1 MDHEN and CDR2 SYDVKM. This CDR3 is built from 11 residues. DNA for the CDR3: TGTGCCAGCAGAGTAGAGGGCGAGCAGTACTTC. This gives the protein CASRVEGEQYF.

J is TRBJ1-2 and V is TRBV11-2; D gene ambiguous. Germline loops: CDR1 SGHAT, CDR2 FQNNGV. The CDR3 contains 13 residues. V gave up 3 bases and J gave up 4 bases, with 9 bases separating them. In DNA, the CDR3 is TGTGCCAGCAGCTTCATGGAGTCCTATGGCTACACCTTC. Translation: CASSFMESYGYTF.

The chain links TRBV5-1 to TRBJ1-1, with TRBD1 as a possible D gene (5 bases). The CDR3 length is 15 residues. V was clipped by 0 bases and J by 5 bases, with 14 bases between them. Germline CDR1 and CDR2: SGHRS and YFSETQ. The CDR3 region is CASSLEGQGGTEAFF. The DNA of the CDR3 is TGCGCCAGCAGCTTGGAGGGTCAGGGAGGGACTGAAGCTTTCTTT. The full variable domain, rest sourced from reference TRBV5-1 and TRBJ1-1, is KAGVTQTPRYLIKTRGQQVTLSCSPISGHRSVSWYQQTPGQGLQFLFEYFSETQRNKGNFPGRFSGRQFSNSRSEMNVSTLELGDSALYLCASSLEGQGGTEAFFGQGTRLTVV.

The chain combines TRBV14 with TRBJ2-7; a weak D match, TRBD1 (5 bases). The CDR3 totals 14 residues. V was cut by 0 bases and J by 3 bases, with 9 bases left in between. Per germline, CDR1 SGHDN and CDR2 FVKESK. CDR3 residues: CASSQDGQGYEQYF. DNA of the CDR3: TGTGCCAGCAGCCAAGATGGTCAGGGCTACGAGCAGTACTTC. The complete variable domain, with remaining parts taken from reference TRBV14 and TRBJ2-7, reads EAGVTQFPSHSVIEKGQTVTLRCDPISGHDNLYWYRRVMGKEIKFLLHFVKESKQDESGMPNNRFLAERTGGTYSTLKVQPAELEDSGVYFCASSQDGQGYEQYFGPGTRLTVT.

The CDR3, as DNA: TGTGCCAGCAGCCCAACGCCGGGACTAGCGGGAGAAATGGGCAATGAGCAGTTCTTC. It translates to CASSPTPGLAGEMGNEQFF. J is TRBJ2-1 and V is TRBV11-2; 14 bases fit TRBD2. The CDR3 contains 19 residues. Germline V gene lookup returns CDR1 SGHAT and CDR2 FQNNGV. The junction had 15 bases not matched to a gene; V was cut back by 5 bases and J by 6 bases.

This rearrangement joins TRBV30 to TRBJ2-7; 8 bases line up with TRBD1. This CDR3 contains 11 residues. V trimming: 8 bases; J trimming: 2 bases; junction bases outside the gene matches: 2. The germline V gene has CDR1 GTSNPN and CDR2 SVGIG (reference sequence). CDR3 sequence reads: CAGGQAYEQYF. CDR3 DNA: TGTGCCGGGGGACAGGCCTACGAGCAGTACTTC. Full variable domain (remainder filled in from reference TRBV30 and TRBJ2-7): SQTIHQWPATLVQPVGSPLSLECTVEGTSNPNLYWYRQAAGRGLQLLFYSVGIGQISSEVPQNLSASRPQDRQFILSSKKLLLSDSGFYLCAGGQAYEQYFGPGTRLTVT.

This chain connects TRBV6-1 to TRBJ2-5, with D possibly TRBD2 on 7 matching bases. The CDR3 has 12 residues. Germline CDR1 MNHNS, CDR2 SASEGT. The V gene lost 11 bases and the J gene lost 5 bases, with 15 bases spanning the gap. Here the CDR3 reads CAGGGGWETQYF. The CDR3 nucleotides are TGTGCCGGAGGGGGGGGTTGGGAGACCCAGTACTTC.

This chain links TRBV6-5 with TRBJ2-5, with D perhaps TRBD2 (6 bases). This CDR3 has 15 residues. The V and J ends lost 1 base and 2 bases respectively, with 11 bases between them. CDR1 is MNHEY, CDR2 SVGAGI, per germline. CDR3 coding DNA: TGTGCCAGCAGTTACTTGGGGGGTGCACAAGAGACCCAGTACTTC. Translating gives CASSYLGGAQETQYF.

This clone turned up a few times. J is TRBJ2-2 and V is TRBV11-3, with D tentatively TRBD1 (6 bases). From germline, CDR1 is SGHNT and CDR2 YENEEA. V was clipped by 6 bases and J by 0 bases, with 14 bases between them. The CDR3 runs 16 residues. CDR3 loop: CASSLGAFANTGELFF. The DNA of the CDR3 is TGTGCCAGCAGTTTGGGGGCATTCGCGAACACCGGGGAGCTGTTTTTT.

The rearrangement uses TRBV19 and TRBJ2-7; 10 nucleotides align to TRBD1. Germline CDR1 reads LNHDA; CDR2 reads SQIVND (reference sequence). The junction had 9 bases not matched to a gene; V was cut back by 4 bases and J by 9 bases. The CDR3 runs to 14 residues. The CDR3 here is CASSTLRDRGGQYF. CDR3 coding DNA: TGTGCCAGTAGTACTCTCCGGGACAGGGGCGGGCAGTACTTC.

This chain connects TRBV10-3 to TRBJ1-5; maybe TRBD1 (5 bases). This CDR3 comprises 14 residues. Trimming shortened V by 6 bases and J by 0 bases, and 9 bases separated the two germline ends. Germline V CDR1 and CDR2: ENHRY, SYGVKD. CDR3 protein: CAISTQASNQPQHF. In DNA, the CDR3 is TGTGCCATCAGCACACAGGCTAGCAATCAGCCCCAGCATTTT.

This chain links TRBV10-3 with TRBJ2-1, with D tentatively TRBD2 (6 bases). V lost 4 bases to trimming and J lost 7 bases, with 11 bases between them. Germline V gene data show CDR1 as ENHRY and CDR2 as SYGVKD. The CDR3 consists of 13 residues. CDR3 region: CAISGLVDNEQFF. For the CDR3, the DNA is TGTGCCATCAGTGGACTAGTGGATAATGAGCAGTTCTTC.

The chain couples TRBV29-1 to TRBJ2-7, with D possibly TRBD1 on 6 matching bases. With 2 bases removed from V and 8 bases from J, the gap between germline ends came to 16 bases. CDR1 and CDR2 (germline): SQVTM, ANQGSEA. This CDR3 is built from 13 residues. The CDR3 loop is CSVERGKGGKQYF. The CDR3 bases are TGCAGCGTTGAAAGGGGGAAAGGTGGAAAGCAGTACTTC.

CDR3 amino acids: CASSYGTELSYEQYF. DNA for the CDR3: TGTGCCAGCAGTTACGGGACAGAACTTTCCTACGAGCAGTACTTC. This chain links TRBV6-5 with TRBJ2-7; 7 bases align to TRBD1. Germline V gene sequence: CDR1 MNHEY, CDR2 SVGAGI. Trimming at V came to 2 bases and at J to 1 base, leaving 5 bases not matched to a gene. There are 15 residues in the CDR3.

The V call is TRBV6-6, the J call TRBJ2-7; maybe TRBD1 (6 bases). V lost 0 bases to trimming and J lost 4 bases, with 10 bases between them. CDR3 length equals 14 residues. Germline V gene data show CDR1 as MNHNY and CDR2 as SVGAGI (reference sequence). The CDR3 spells CASSYSRDTYEQYF. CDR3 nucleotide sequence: TGTGCCAGCAGTTACTCCCGGGACACTTACGAGCAGTACTTC.

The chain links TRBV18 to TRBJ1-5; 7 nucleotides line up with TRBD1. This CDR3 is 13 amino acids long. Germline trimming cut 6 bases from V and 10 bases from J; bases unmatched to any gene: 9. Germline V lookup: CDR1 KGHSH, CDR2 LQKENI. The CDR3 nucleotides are TGTGCCAGCTCCCCTGACAGGGATTCACCCCAGCATTTT. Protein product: CASSPDRDSPQHF.

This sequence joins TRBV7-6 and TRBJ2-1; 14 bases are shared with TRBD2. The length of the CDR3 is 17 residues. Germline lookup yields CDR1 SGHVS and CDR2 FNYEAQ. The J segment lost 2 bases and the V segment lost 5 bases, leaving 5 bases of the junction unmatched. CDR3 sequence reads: CASSPGTSGSPYNEQFF. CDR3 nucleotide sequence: TGTGCCAGCAGCCCAGGGACTAGCGGGAGTCCCTACAATGAGCAGTTCTTC.

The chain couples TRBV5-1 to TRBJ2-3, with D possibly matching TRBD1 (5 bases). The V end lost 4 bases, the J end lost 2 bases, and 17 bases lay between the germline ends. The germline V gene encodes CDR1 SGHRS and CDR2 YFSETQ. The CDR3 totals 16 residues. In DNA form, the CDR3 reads TGCGCCAGCAGCCCGGTAGTGACAGCAGACACAGATACGCAGTATTTT. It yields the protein CASSPVVTADTDTQYF.

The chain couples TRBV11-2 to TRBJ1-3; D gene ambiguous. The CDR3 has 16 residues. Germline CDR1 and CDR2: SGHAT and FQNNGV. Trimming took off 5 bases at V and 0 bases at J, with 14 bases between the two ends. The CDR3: CASSPGWANSGNTIYF. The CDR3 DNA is TGTGCCAGCAGCCCCGGATGGGCAAACTCTGGAAACACCATATATTTT.

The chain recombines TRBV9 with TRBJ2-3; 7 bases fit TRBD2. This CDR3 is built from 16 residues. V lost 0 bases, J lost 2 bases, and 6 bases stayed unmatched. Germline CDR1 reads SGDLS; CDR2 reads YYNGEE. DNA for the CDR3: TGTGCCAGCAGCGTAGCTGGGGGAGGGTACACAGATACGCAGTATTTT. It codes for CASSVAGGGYTDTQYF.

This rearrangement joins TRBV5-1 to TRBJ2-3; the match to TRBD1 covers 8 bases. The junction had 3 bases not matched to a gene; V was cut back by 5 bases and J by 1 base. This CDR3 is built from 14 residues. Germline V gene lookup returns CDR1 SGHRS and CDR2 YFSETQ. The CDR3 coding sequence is TGCGCCAGCAGGAAGGGACAGGGCACAGATACGCAGTATTTT. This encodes CASRKGQGTDTQYF.

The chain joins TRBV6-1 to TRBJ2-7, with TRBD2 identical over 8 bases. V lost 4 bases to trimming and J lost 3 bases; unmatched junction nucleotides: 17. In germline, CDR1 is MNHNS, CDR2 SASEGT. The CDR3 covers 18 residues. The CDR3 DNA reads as TGTGCCAGCAGTGGGGTAGCGGGACTTCAGGTTTACATCTACGAGCAGTACTTC. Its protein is CASSGVAGLQVYIYEQYF.

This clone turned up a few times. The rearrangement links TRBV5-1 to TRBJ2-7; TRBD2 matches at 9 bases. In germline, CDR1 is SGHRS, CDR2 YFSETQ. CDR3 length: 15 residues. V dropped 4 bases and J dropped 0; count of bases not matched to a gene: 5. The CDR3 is CASSPIAGASYEQYF. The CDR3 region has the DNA TGCGCCAGCAGCCCCATAGCGGGAGCCTCCTACGAGCAGTACTTC.

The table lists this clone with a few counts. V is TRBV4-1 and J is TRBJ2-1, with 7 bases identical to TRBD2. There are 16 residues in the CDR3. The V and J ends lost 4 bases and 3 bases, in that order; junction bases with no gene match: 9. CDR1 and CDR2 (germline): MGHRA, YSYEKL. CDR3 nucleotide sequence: TGCGCCAGCAGCCCGTCTGGGGGACTATACTACAATGAGCAGTTCTTC. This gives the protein CASSPSGGLYYNEQFF.

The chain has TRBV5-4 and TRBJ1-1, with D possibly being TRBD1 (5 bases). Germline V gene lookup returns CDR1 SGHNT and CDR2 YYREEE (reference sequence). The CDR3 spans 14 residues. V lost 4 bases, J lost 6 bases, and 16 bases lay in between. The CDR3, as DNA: TGTGCCAGCAGCCCGTCAAGGGGAGGGGCTGAAGCTTTCTTT. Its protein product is CASSPSRGGAEAFF.

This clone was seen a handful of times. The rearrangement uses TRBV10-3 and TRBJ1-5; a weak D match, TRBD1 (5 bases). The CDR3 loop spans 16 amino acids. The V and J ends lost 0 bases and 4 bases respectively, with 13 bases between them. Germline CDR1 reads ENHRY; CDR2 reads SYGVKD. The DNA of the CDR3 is TGTGCCATCAGTGAGTCGGAGGGGTCGGAAAATCAGCCCCAGCATTTT. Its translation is CAISESEGSENQPQHF.

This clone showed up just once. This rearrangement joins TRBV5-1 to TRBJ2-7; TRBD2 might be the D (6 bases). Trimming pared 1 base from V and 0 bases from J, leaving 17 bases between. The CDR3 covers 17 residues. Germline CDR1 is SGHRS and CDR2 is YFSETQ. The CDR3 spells CASSLNAGSSSSYEQYF. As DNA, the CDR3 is TGCGCCAGCAGCTTGAATGCGGGGTCCTCGAGCTCCTACGAGCAGTACTTC.

The CDR3: CASSDGGEVTYEQYF. The CDR3 nucleotides read TGCGCCAGCAGTGATGGTGGGGAGGTCACCTACGAGCAGTACTTC. V gene TRBV10-2 combines with J gene TRBJ2-7; a weak D match, TRBD2 (6 bases). Germline CDR1 reads WSHSY; CDR2 reads SAAADI. CDR3 length equals 15 residues. Trimming shortened V by 3 bases and J by 2 bases, and 14 bases separated the two germline ends.

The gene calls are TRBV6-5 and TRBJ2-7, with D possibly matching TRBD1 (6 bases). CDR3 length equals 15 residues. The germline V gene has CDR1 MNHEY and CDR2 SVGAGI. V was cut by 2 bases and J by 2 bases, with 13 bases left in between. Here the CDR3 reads CASSYPGHTPYEQYF. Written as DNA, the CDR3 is TGTGCCAGCAGTTACCCGGGACACACACCCTACGAGCAGTACTTC.

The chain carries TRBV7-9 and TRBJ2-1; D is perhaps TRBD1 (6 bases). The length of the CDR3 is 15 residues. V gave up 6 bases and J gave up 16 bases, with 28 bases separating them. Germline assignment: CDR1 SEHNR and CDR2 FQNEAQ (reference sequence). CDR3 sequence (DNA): TGTGCCAGCAGGTCACCAGGGGACCCATCGGCCCGCAAATTCTTC. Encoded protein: CASRSPGDPSARKFF. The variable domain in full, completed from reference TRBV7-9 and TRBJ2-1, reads DTGVSQNPRHKITKRGQNVTFRCDPISEHNRLYWYRQTLGQGPEFLTYFQNEAQLEKSRLLSDRFSAERPKGSFSTLEIQRTEQGDSAMYLCASRSPGDPSARKFFGPGTRLTVL.

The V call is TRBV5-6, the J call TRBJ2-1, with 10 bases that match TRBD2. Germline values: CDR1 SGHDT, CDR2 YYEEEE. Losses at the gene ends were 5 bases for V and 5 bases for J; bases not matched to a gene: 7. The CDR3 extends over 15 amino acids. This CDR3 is CASSLGLAEHNEQFF. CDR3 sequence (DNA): TGTGCCAGCAGTTTAGGACTAGCGGAACACAATGAGCAGTTCTTC.